One TCR beta chain is described in this entry. What this receptor recognizes is not known. No much larger clonotype is one base removed from it; base qualities were not supplied. The CDR3, cysteine through phenylalanine, is 10 amino acids long. Only CDR3 DNA remains: 30 bases, in frame from the first base. For CDR1 and CDR2, the germline V gene (reference sequence) lists DFQATT and SNEGSKA. V sheds 3 bases and J sheds 5 bases, leaving 5 bases between their ends. This sample stems from a study of cytomegalovirus exposure and HLA in healthy donors (dated by TCRdb to the late 2010s). With regard to the full study: According to a later analysis, one platform produced both the roughly 110 validation repertoires and the 670 or so repertoires of the first cohort. The study aimed to test whether signatures of past pathogen exposure could be identified by cataloging public T cell receptors. High-throughput TCR immunosequencing, statistical association of individual TCRs with disease status, and machine learning were combined to predict cytomegalovirus infection status. In addition to the first cohort of 650 to 800 subjects, a separate validation cohort of approximately 130 different subjects was used. Findings and caveats that apply to the study as a whole: A later analysis found that TCRs clustered in the first cohort also tended to co-occur in the approximately 120 validation repertoires, with approximately 95% of cluster scores above 0. In vitro tests confirmed that a few of the cytomegalovirus-associated TCR beta chains recognize cytomegalovirus antigens. The classifier was reported to diagnose cytomegalovirus status with high specificity and sensitivity in both the original and validation cohorts. While some public TCRs were present in many individuals, most TCR sequences turned up only very rarely across donors. It was suggested by the authors that the approach could potentially be generalized to other disease states and immunological phenotypes. A later analysis had no HLA typing for the validation cohort, so co-occurrence there was scored across all 130 or so repertoires. The study gave a list of over 150 TCR beta chains associated with cytomegalovirus.

Library preparation used the immunoSEQ multiplex PCR assay. Per the authors' processing: A statistical classification framework was developed to diagnose cytomegalovirus status using the catalog of TCR beta chain sequences. Drawn from immuneACCESS, this table holds only the in-frame rearrangements with V and J called that TCRdb kept. Clones are partly lost; checked studies trace under half to an unresolved V gene and leave the rest unexplained. V, J and clone size derive from that table, while D and trimming were established from the DNA sequence. The sample data list about 150,000 clones, and 80% to 90% of these were observed just once. The ten largest clones represent around 24% of the sample. Donors formed part of the validation cohort, which comprised about 130 subjects and was distinct from the first cohort of 666 subjects.

Here the chain combines TRBV20-1 and TRBJ2-7; TRBD2 is perhaps the D gene, given 5 matching bases. The material sequenced was PBMCs. This clonotype was sampled from a man in his late teens or twenties in good health and CMV-seropositive. The CDR3 has the sequence CSARRDEQYF. The bases read TGCAGTGCTAGGAGGGACGAGCAGTACTTC.